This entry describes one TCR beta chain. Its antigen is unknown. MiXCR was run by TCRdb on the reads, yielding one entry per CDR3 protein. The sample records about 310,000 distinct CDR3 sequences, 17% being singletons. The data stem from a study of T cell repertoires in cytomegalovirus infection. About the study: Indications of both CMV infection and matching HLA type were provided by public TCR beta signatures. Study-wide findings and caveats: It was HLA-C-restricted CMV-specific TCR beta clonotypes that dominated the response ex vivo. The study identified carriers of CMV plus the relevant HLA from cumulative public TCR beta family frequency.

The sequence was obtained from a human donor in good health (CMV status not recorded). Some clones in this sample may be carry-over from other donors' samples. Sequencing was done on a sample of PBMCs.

The CDR3 DNA reads TGTGCCAGCAGCCAAGAAACGAACACCGGGGAGCTGTTTTTT. Protein product: CASSQETNTGELFF. V gene TRBV3-1 combines with J gene TRBJ2-2; no clear D. This CDR3 spans 14 amino acids. Trimming took 0 bases from V and 0 from J, leaving 2 bases between them. Germline values: CDR1 LGHDT, CDR2 YNNKEL (reference sequence). Combining the CDR3 with reference TRBV3-1 and TRBJ2-2 gives the whole variable domain DTAVSQTPKYLVTQMGNDKSIKCEQNLGHDTMYWYKQDSKKFLKIMFSYNNKELIINETVPNRFSPKSPDKAHLNLHINSLELGDSAVYFCASSQETNTGELFFGEGSRLTVL.